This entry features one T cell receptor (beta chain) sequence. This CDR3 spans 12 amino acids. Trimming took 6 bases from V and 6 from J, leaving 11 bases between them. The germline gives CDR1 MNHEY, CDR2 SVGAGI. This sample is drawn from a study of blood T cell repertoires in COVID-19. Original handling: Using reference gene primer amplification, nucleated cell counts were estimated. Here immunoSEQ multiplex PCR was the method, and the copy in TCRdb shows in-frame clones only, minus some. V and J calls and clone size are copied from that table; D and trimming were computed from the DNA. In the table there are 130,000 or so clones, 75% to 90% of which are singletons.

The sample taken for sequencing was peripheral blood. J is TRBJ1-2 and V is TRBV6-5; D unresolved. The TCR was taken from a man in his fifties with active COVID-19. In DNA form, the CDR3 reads TGTGCCAGCAGCCTGACGGGGAATGGCTACACCTTC. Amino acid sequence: CASSLTGNGYTF.